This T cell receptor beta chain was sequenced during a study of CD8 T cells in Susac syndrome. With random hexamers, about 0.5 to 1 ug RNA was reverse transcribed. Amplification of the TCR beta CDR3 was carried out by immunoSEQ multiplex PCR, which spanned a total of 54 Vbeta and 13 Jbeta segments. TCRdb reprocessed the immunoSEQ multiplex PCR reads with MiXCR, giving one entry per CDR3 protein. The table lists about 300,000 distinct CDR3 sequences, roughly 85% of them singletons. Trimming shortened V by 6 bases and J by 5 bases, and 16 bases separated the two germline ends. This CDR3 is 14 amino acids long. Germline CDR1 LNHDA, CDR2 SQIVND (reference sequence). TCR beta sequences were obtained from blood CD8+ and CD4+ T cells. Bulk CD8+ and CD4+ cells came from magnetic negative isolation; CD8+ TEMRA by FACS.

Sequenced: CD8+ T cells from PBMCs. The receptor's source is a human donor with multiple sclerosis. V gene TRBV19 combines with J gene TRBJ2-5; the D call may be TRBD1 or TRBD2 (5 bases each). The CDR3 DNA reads TGTGCCAGTAGCCCGGGACCGAAAGGGGAGACCCAGTACTTC. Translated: CASSPGPKGETQYF.